A selection of T cell receptor beta chains follows, all from one sample in a study of Graves' ophthalmopathy and Graves' hyperthyroidism. Each CDR3 protein gets one entry after TCRdb re-called the multiplex PCR reads with MiXCR. The table records about 220,000 distinct CDR3 sequences, roughly a fifth of them present only once. The source material was peripheral blood. The receptors come from a woman in her fifties or sixties with Graves' ophthalmopathy. CDR3s include the opening cysteine and the closing phenylalanine or tryptophan. D genes are given only for firm matches. The size entry is marked missing in some rows and otherwise reads once, few, many or a size class.

abundance,j_gene,d_gene,v_gene,CDR3nt,CDR3aa
many,TRBJ2-5,-,TRBV6-5,TGTGCCAGCAATCCCCCGCGAATGGAGACCCAGTACTTC,CASNPPRMETQYF
-,TRBJ1-2,-,TRBV12-3/TRBV12-4,TGTGCCAGCAGTTCGAATCCTATGGAGGGCTACACCTTC,CASSSNPMEGYTF
many,TRBJ2-5,-,TRBV20-1,TGCAGTGCTAGAGGCCCGAGACAGCTGGCCGGGGAGACCCAGTACTTC,CSARGPRQLAGETQYF
-,TRBJ2-4,-,TRBV6-5,TGTGCCAGCAGTTACTCGAGTACGATAGCCAAAAACATTCAGTACTTC,CASSYSSTIAKNIQYF
-,TRBJ2-2,-,TRBV19,TGTGCCAGTAGTATTCGCACAGGGCCCGGGGAGCTGTTTTTT,CASSIRTGPGELFF
many,TRBJ2-7,-,TRBV5-1,TGCGCCAGCAGCTTAAGAACCCACGAGCAGTACTTC,CASSLRTHEQYF
many,TRBJ2-2,TRBD2,TRBV7-3,TGTGCCAGCAGCTTAAAGGGACTAGCGCGACCGATTCACACCGGGGAGCTGTTTTTT,CASSLKGLARPIHTGELFF
many,TRBJ2-5,TRBD2,TRBV28,TGTGCCAGCAGTTTATCGACTAGCGGCCAAGAGACCCAGTACTTC,CASSLSTSGQETQYF
-,TRBJ2-5,-,TRBV5-1,TGCGCCAGCAGCTCCTTGGACAGTTTGTACCAAGAGACCCAGTACTTC,CASSSLDSLYQETQYF
many,TRBJ1-2,-,TRBV5-1,TGCGCCAGCAGCGACTCCTGGGACTTCGGCTACACCTTC,CASSDSWDFGYTF
-,TRBJ1-2,-,TRBV29-1,TGCAGCGTTGACAATCAACGACAGAGCAATGGCTACACCTTC,CSVDNQRQSNGYTF
few,TRBJ2-7,TRBD1,TRBV6-1,TGTGCCAGCAGTGCCTCCCGGACAGGGGGCGGGGGGGAGTACTTC,CASSASRTGGGGEYF
many,TRBJ1-1,TRBD1,TRBV19,TGTGCCAGTACAGAGGTACAGGGGGCGAACACTGAAGCTTTCTTT,CASTEVQGANTEAFF
many,TRBJ1-2,-,TRBV29-1,TGCAGCGTTGGGGGCCGGGGCTATGGCTACACCTTC,CSVGGRGYGYTF
many,TRBJ2-5,-,TRBV20-1,TGCAGTGCTAGAGATTCAAACGGGATGCAAGAGACCCAGTACTTC,CSARDSNGMQETQYF
many,TRBJ2-5,TRBD2,TRBV5-1,TGCGCCAGCAGCCCAGGGTGGAGCGGGGTAGGGGAGACCCAGTACTTC,CASSPGWSGVGETQYF
many,TRBJ2-7,-,TRBV4-1,TGCGCCAGCAGCCAGGAACGGGGCTCCTCGTTCGAGGAGCAGTACTTC,CASSQERGSSFEEQYF
-,TRBJ2-3,-,TRBV28,TGTGCCAGCAGTTTCTTGTCAGGCACAGATACGCAGTATTTT,CASSFLSGTDTQYF
many,TRBJ1-2,-,TRBV19,TGTGCCAGTAGTATTGGGAGGGCAAAAGGCTACACCTTC,CASSIGRAKGYTF
-,TRBJ2-7,-,TRBV11-2,TGTGCCAGCAACCCGATGCGGAGCTCCTACGAGCAGTACTTC,CASNPMRSSYEQYF
many,TRBJ1-2,-,TRBV5-1,TGTGCCAGCAGCTTAGCGGACAACTATGGCTACACCTTC,CASSLADNYGYTF
many,TRBJ1-1,-,TRBV19,TGTGCCAGTAGTATACAGGTCCTCGAGCCTGAAGCTTTCTTT,CASSIQVLEPEAFF
many,TRBJ1-1,-,TRBV30,TGTGCCTGGAGTTGGAGCACTGAAGCTTTCTTT,CAWSWSTEAFF